The next 16 T cell receptor beta chains were all read from a single sample in a study of PD-1 blockade in classical Hodgkin lymphoma. The time point denotes: cycle 4 day 1 (C4D1), after 5 to 7 weeks of nivolumab. Every patient had relapsed following autologous stem cell transplantation, and cohorts differed in brentuximab vedotin exposure. Thawed PBMCs yielded CD4+ T cells through magnetic negative selection. Data came from immunoSEQ multiplex PCR; TCRdb stores just in-frame clones and leaves some out. Of around 25,000 clones listed, approximately 89% are singletons. The specimen was CD4+ T cells from blood, collected before the fourth cycle of nivolumab. The receptors here all came from a human donor with classical Hodgkin lymphoma.

The rearrangement joins TRBV6-1 to TRBJ1-5, with D unclear. The V end was cut by 0 bases, the J end by 8 bases, with 14 bases between. Germline V lookup: CDR1 MNHNS, CDR2 SASEGT. The CDR3 has 15 amino acids. CDR3 in DNA: TGTGCCAGCAGTGAAGCCGGGATTAAGAGGGAGCCCCAGCATTTT. This sequence encodes CASSEAGIKREPQHF.

This clone occurred a few times. This rearrangement joins TRBV7-2 to TRBJ2-3; 8 bases map to TRBD2. After removal of 6 bases from V and 5 bases from J, the junction contained 7 bases not matched to a gene. CDR3 length: 14 residues. Germline values: CDR1 SGHTA, CDR2 FQGNSA. The CDR3 nucleotides read TGTGCCAGCAGGTTCGGGGGGGGAAAAGATACGCAGTATTTT. It is translated as CASRFGGGKDTQYF.

This clone was recorded a few times. The CDR3 loop is CAWSRGEAFF. CDR3 sequence (DNA): TGTGCCTGGAGCCGGGGTGAAGCTTTCTTT. The genes are TRBV30 and TRBJ1-1, with no clear D. Germline CDR1 and CDR2: GTSNPN and SVGIG (reference sequence). This CDR3 has 10 residues. The ends were cut back, 3 bases at V and 7 bases at J, with 6 bases in the middle.

J is TRBJ2-7 and V is TRBV28, with TRBD1 matching over 9 bases. The V gene end was trimmed by 6 bases and the J gene end by 3 bases; junction bases not matched to a gene: 9. This CDR3 has 15 amino acids. Germline V lookup: CDR1 MDHEN, CDR2 SYDVKM. The CDR3 sequence: CASRNRGQGNYEQYF. In DNA form, the CDR3 reads TGTGCCAGCAGAAACCGAGGACAGGGGAACTACGAGCAGTACTTC.

The rearrangement joins TRBV5-1 to TRBJ1-1; D might be TRBD1 (5 bases). CDR3 length: 15 amino acids. The V gene lost 5 bases and the J gene lost 6 bases, with 20 bases spanning the gap. Per the germline V gene, CDR1 is SGHRS and CDR2 is YFSETQ. CDR3 residues: CASSRGGRTGAEAFF. The DNA of the CDR3 is TGCGCCAGCAGTCGGGGCGGGAGGACGGGGGCTGAAGCTTTCTTT.

This clone has a single count. CDR3 region: CASSLEVGSSGINEQFF. The CDR3 DNA reads as TGTGCCAGCAGCTTAGAAGTTGGGTCTAGCGGGATAAATGAGCAGTTCTTC. The chain uses TRBV11-3 and TRBJ2-1; 9 nucleotides align to TRBD2. The ends lost 0 bases at V and 7 bases at J; junction bases unmatched: 10. CDR3 length equals 17 residues. The germline CDR1 and CDR2 sequences are SGHNT and YENEEA.

The chain employs TRBV10-3 and TRBJ1-5; possibly TRBD1 for D (6 bases). This CDR3 is 15 amino acids long. Trimming took off 2 bases at V and 3 bases at J, with 11 bases between the two ends. Germline V CDR1 and CDR2: ENHRY, SYGVKD. The CDR3 protein is CAISEERGFNQPQHF. The CDR3, as DNA: TGTGCCATCAGTGAGGAGAGGGGGTTCAATCAGCCCCAGCATTTT.

The CDR3 bases are TGTGCCAGCAGCCTTGCGCAGGGACTAGCGGGAGGGGTAGATACGCAGTATTTT. Translation gives CASSLAQGLAGGVDTQYF. This chain links TRBV5-4 with TRBJ2-3; 16 nucleotides align to TRBD2. Germline V gene data show CDR1 as SGHNT and CDR2 as YYREEE (reference sequence). The CDR3 spans 18 residues. The junction had 10 bases not matched to a gene; V was cut back by 4 bases and J by 5 bases.

The chain links TRBV11-2 to TRBJ2-2; 8 nucleotides agree with TRBD1. The V segment lost 5 bases and the J segment 1 base; nucleotides outside the gene matches: 6. The germline gives CDR1 SGHAT, CDR2 FQNNGV. This CDR3 contains 16 residues. CDR3 in amino acids: CASSPIDRGNTGELFF. CDR3 bases: TGTGCCAGCAGCCCGATCGACAGGGGGAACACCGGGGAGCTGTTTTTT.

This chain connects TRBV28 to TRBJ1-1; D not certain. This CDR3 contains 17 residues. Trimming stripped 7 bases from V and 0 bases from J, with 21 bases between. Germline CDR1 reads MDHEN; CDR2 reads SYDVKM. DNA for the CDR3: TGTGCCAGCACCCCGGGCGGGAACGCGAACATGAACACTGAAGCTTTCTTT. Its protein is CASTPGGNANMNTEAFF.

This clone was found once. V is TRBV28 and J is TRBJ2-7; TRBD2 agrees at 11 bases. Germline V gives CDR1 MDHEN, CDR2 SYDVKM. Germline trimming cut 5 bases from V and 4 bases from J; bases unmatched to any gene: 13. The CDR3 extends over 17 amino acids. CDR3 amino acids: CASSPFHRLAGGYEQYF. As DNA, the CDR3 is TGTGCCAGCAGTCCGTTTCATCGGCTAGCGGGAGGTTACGAGCAGTACTTC.

The genes are TRBV20-1 and TRBJ1-2; D gene ambiguous. V was shortened by 2 bases and J by 12 bases, with 10 bases between the two germline ends. CDR3 length: 10 amino acids. Germline V lookup: CDR1 DFQATT, CDR2 SNEGSKA (reference sequence). The CDR3 DNA follows: TGCAGTGCTAGATATGGACTTGACACCTTC. Translation: CSARYGLDTF.

The chain is built from TRBV7-2 and TRBJ1-5, with a weak D call TRBD1 (5 bases). Deletions cut 5 bases from V and 4 bases from J, with 18 bases between. This CDR3 region has 16 residues. Germline loops: CDR1 SGHTA, CDR2 FQGNSA. The CDR3 protein is CASSHRARGFNQPQHF. DNA of the CDR3: TGTGCCAGCAGCCATCGGGCCCGGGGGTTTAATCAGCCCCAGCATTTT. Combining the CDR3 with reference TRBV7-2 and TRBJ1-5 gives the whole variable domain GAGVSQSPSNKVTEKGKDVELRCDPISGHTALYWYRQSLGQGLEFLIYFQGNSAPDKSGLPSDRFSAERTGGSVSTLTIQRTQQEDSAVYLCASSHRARGFNQPQHFGDGTRLSIL.

This chain connects TRBV5-1 to TRBJ2-7, with 11 bases that match TRBD2. From germline, CDR1 is SGHRS and CDR2 YFSETQ. V dropped 4 bases and J dropped 4; count of bases not matched to a gene: 1. The CDR3 sequence is 13 residues long. The CDR3 protein is CASSRTSGYEQYF. The CDR3 bases are TGCGCCAGCAGCCGGACTAGCGGGTACGAGCAGTACTTC. Full variable domain (missing parts from reference TRBV5-1 and TRBJ2-7): KAGVTQTPRYLIKTRGQQVTLSCSPISGHRSVSWYQQTPGQGLQFLFEYFSETQRNKGNFPGRFSGRQFSNSRSEMNVSTLELGDSALYLCASSRTSGYEQYFGPGTRLTVT.

This chain connects TRBV19 to TRBJ2-1; 9 bases agree with TRBD1. Germline CDR1 LNHDA, CDR2 SQIVND (reference sequence). V trimming: 4 bases; J trimming: 3 bases; junction bases outside the gene matches: 4. The CDR3 has 15 residues. The DNA for the CDR3 is TGTGCCAGTAGTACACAGGGGGCAATCTACAATGAGCAGTTCTTC. Translated, it gives CASSTQGAIYNEQFF.

The chain is built from TRBV5-1 and TRBJ2-4; D is possibly TRBD1 (6 bases). The CDR3 sequence is 18 residues long. V shed 4 bases and J shed 0 bases, with 20 bases lying between them. CDR1 SGHRS and CDR2 YFSETQ come from the germline V gene. In nucleotides, the CDR3 is TGCGCCAGCAGCGTCGGCAATGCAGGGGTGTTAGCCAAAAACATTCAGTACTTC. As protein: CASSVGNAGVLAKNIQYF.